These 2 T cell receptor beta chains were sequenced from one sample in a study of CD8 T cells in Susac syndrome (dated by TCRdb to about 2019). Libraries were built with the immunoSEQ multiplex PCR assay. RNA was extracted with the RNeasy kit and roughly 0.45 to 1 ug was reverse transcribed using random hexamers. TCRdb reworked the public reads: Q25 trimming with fastp, MiXCR clone assembly, productive beta chains retained. For every CDR3 protein sequence, its rows merge into one entry that carries the most common genes and DNA. This sample gives 210,000 or so distinct CDR3 sequences in total; more than 85% of them show up just once. The ten largest clones represent roughly 0.13% of the sample. Sequences were obtained from CD8+ T cells from PBMCs. The receptors were gathered from a human donor with multiple sclerosis.

V gene TRBV7-9 combines with J gene TRBJ1-5, with D possibly being TRBD1 (6 bases). Trimming cost V 1 base and J 4 bases, with 8 bases left between them. The CDR3 loop spans 14 amino acids. Germline lookup yields CDR1 SEHNR and CDR2 FQNEAQ (reference sequence). This CDR3 reads CASSLGTENQPQHF. CDR3 in DNA: TGTGCCAGCAGCTTAGGGACAGAAAATCAGCCCCAGCATTTT.

V and J are TRBV14 and TRBJ1-2; D not resolved. V gave up 2 bases and J gave up 4 bases, with 14 bases separating them. This CDR3 is built from 15 residues. CDR1 SGHDN and CDR2 FVKESK come from the germline V gene. The DNA for the CDR3 is TGTGCCAGCAGCCAATGGAGGTCTGATTTCTATGGCTACACCTTC. Residues: CASSQWRSDFYGYTF.